The 19 T cell receptor beta chains given below trace back to one sample, sequenced in a study of tumor-infiltrating lymphocytes in localized non-small cell lung cancer. TCRdb's copy holds only in-frame clones and misses some; the assay was immunoSEQ multiplex PCR. The sample shows 21,000 or so clones, 70% to 80% of them seen only once. Sequencing was performed on lung tumor tissue. Receptors were obtained from a human donor with non-small cell lung cancer.

This chain connects TRBV9 to TRBJ2-1; a possible D gene is TRBD2 (6 bases). Trimming cost V 4 bases and J 7 bases, with 12 bases left between them. The length of the CDR3 is 13 residues. The V gene's germline CDR1 is SGDLS and CDR2 YYNGEE. The CDR3 nucleotides are TGTGCCAGCAGCATCTCCGGGACTAATGAGCAGTTCTTC. This gives the protein CASSISGTNEQFF.

The V call is TRBV9, the J call TRBJ2-3; TRBD1 matches at 9 bases. CDR1 and CDR2 (germline): SGDLS, YYNGEE. With 0 bases clipped from V and 4 bases from J, the junction kept 6 bases outside the gene matches. The CDR3 has 16 residues. CDR3 region: CASSVVGQGSADTQYF. The CDR3 nucleotides are TGTGCCAGCAGCGTAGTAGGACAGGGGTCGGCAGATACGCAGTATTTT.

This clone was seen a handful of times. The CDR3 loop is CASRPGGTGGTDTQYF. In DNA, the CDR3 is TGTGCCAGCAGACCAGGTGGGACAGGGGGCACAGATACGCAGTATTTT. The chain has TRBV7-9 and TRBJ2-3; 10 bases are shared with TRBD1. Trimming at V came to 6 bases and at J to 1 base, leaving 7 bases not matched to a gene. The germline V gene has CDR1 SEHNR and CDR2 FQNEAQ (reference sequence). CDR3 size: 16 residues.

The CDR3 loop is CAISVDREDYGYTF. The CDR3 DNA reads as TGTGCCATCAGCGTGGACAGGGAGGACTATGGCTACACCTTC. This chain joins TRBV10-3 and TRBJ1-2; 8 bases are shared with TRBD1. The CDR3 runs to 14 residues. Per germline, CDR1 ENHRY and CDR2 SYGVKD. V was pared by 6 bases and J by 3 bases, with 6 bases of the junction left unmatched.

This clone was seen only a few times. The chain is built from TRBV2 and TRBJ2-7, with D tentatively TRBD1 (6 bases). Trimming removed 7 bases from V and 2 bases from J, with 15 bases in between. Germline V CDR1 and CDR2: SNHLY, FYNNEI. CDR3 length: 14 residues. The CDR3 here is CASNDQGITYEQYF. The CDR3 region has the DNA TGTGCCAGCAATGACCAGGGGATTACCTACGAGCAGTACTTC.

This chain links TRBV7-7 with TRBJ2-2; 9 bases match TRBD2. The CDR3 totals 14 residues. Germline values: CDR1 SSHAT, CDR2 FNYEAQ (reference sequence). The V and J ends lost 8 bases and 2 bases, in that order; junction bases with no gene match: 3. As DNA, the CDR3 is TGTGCCAGCGGCGGGAGGGCCAACACCGGGGAGCTGTTTTTT. It encodes CASGGRANTGELFF.

By sample share, this clone is large. The V call is TRBV19, the J call TRBJ2-1, with a possible D match to TRBD1 (7 bases). Germline V gene data show CDR1 as LNHDA and CDR2 as SQIVND (reference sequence). The CDR3 length is 15 residues. V was pared by 7 bases and J by 4 bases, with 17 bases between. The CDR3 loop is CASISGTAGYNEQFF. In DNA form, the CDR3 reads TGTGCCAGTATAAGTGGGACAGCGGGTTACAATGAGCAGTTCTTC.

CDR3 amino acids: CATGTSHRAETQYF. The CDR3 nucleotides read TGTGCCACTGGGACTAGTCATCGGGCAGAGACCCAGTACTTC. This chain links TRBV28 with TRBJ2-5, with 8 positions matching TRBD2. This CDR3 is 14 amino acids long. From germline, CDR1 is MDHEN and CDR2 SYDVKM. The V gene end was trimmed by 10 bases and the J gene end by 4 bases; junction bases not matched to a gene: 11.

V gene TRBV20-1 combines with J gene TRBJ2-3; D remains unclear. Deletions cut 1 base from V and 6 bases from J, with 5 bases between. The CDR3 extends over 11 amino acids. In germline, CDR1 is DFQATT, CDR2 SNEGSKA (reference sequence). CDR3 DNA sequence: TGCAGTGCTAGAGCCGGGGATACGCAGTATTTT. Its protein product is CSARAGDTQYF.

The rearrangement links TRBV5-4 to TRBJ2-1, with 8 nucleotides matching TRBD2. Germline CDR1 and CDR2: SGHNT and YYREEE (reference sequence). CDR3 length: 14 amino acids. V was pared by 3 bases and J by 4 bases, with 3 bases of the junction left unmatched. CDR3 amino acids: CASSSEREYNEQFF. The CDR3 nucleotides read TGTGCCAGCAGCTCGGAGCGGGAGTACAATGAGCAGTTCTTC.

V is TRBV18 and J is TRBJ1-1, with 11 bases aligning to TRBD1. There are 16 residues in the CDR3. The germline CDR1 and CDR2 sequences are KGHSH and LQKENI. V lost 5 bases and J lost 3; bases outside the gene matches: 8. DNA of the CDR3: TGTGCCAGCTCATCCGGACAGGGGGCTGGGTACACTGAAGCTTTCTTT. This translates into CASSSGQGAGYTEAFF.

The chain is built from TRBV30 and TRBJ2-3; 7 bases fit TRBD1. CDR3 length equals 16 residues. Germline loops: CDR1 GTSNPN, CDR2 SVGIG (reference sequence). The junction had 6 bases not matched to a gene; V was cut back by 0 bases and J by 0 bases. This CDR3 reads CAWSVEGAPSTDTQYF. CDR3 in DNA: TGTGCCTGGAGTGTAGAGGGGGCGCCTAGCACAGATACGCAGTATTTT.

The chain recombines TRBV18 with TRBJ2-7; 12 bases line up with TRBD1. V gave up 5 bases and J gave up 6 bases; unmatched junction bases: 2. Germline-derived CDR1 and CDR2 are KGHSH and LQKENI. CDR3 length: 13 amino acids. The CDR3 spells CASSGTGGAEQYF. The CDR3, as DNA: TGTGCCAGCTCAGGGACAGGGGGCGCCGAGCAGTACTTC.

This clone is termed medium-sized. V is TRBV18 and J is TRBJ2-3, with D unresolved. Germline V gene data show CDR1 as KGHSH and CDR2 as LQKENI. The CDR3 extends over 11 amino acids. V dropped 3 bases and J dropped 2 bases, with 0 bases sitting between them. CDR3 DNA: TGTGCCAGCTCACCCACAGATACGCAGTATTTT. Translated, it gives CASSPTDTQYF.

CDR3 protein: CASSEYGQSYNEQFF. In DNA form, the CDR3 reads TGTGCCAGCAGTGAGTACGGCCAATCCTACAATGAGCAGTTCTTC. J is TRBJ2-1 and V is TRBV2; D unclear. The V and J ends lost 3 bases and 1 base respectively, with 10 bases between them. The CDR3 loop spans 15 amino acids. CDR1 is SNHLY and CDR2 is FYNNEI in the germline V gene.

Here the CDR3 reads CSAGGVGEQFF. The CDR3 DNA follows: TGCAGTGCGGGCGGGGTAGGTGAGCAGTTCTTC. The gene calls are TRBV20-1 and TRBJ2-1, with D perhaps TRBD2 (6 bases). Per the germline V gene, CDR1 is DFQATT and CDR2 is SNEGSKA (reference sequence). V lost 6 bases, J lost 9 bases, and 12 bases lay in between. The CDR3 runs to 11 residues.

The CDR3 DNA sequence: TGTGCCAGCAGCCAACTAGCGGGCCCCGCTGCTTTAAACAATGAGCAGTTCTTC. Translated, it gives CASSQLAGPAALNNEQFF. The rearrangement uses TRBV13 and TRBJ2-1, with 9 bases lining up with TRBD2. Germline CDR1 is PRHDT and CDR2 is FYEKMQ (reference sequence). The J segment lost 5 bases and the V segment lost 5 bases, leaving 16 bases of the junction unmatched. CDR3 length equals 18 residues.

V gene TRBV6-6 combines with J gene TRBJ1-4, with D tentatively TRBD1 (5 bases). Trimming shortened V by 8 bases and J by 8 bases, and 21 bases separated the two germline ends. Germline-derived CDR1 and CDR2 are MNHNY and SVGAGI (reference sequence). This CDR3 is built from 15 residues. The CDR3 DNA reads TGTGCCAGCGGAGATGTTGCGAGGGGAAGCGAAAAACTGTTTTTT. Its translation is CASGDVARGSEKLFF.

This rearrangement joins TRBV5-1 to TRBJ1-5; D is possibly TRBD1 (6 bases). Germline V gene lookup returns CDR1 SGHRS and CDR2 YFSETQ. CDR3 length: 15 residues. V lost 4 bases and J lost 4, with 15 bases in between. The CDR3 DNA is TGCGCCAGCAGCCCCGGAGGGGGGCGAAATCAGCCCCAGCATTTT. It yields the protein CASSPGGGRNQPQHF.